This TCR beta chain is drawn from a study of Ad26.COV2.S vaccination and SARS-CoV-2 variants. Study-wide context: Dosing was one shot or two shots 56 days apart.

Data came from immunoSEQ multiplex PCR; TCRdb stores just in-frame clones and leaves some out. The profile covers 300,000 to 400,000 clones, with about 82% appearing a single time and under 2.5% taken by the ten largest. On this clone: Its specificity is not known.

The sample's treatment: roughly 18 received Ad26.COV2.S at low or high dose, single or two shots; about 5 received placebo; per-sample allocation not given. On day 63 after the first injection, vaccine and placebo recipients gave samples. Expressing Wuhan-strain SARS-CoV-2 spike, an Ad26 vector served as the vaccine. V was trimmed by 5 bases and J by 0 bases, leaving 15 bases between them. Germline-derived CDR1 and CDR2 are LNHDA and SQIVND (reference sequence). The CDR3 is 16 residues long. Study-wide points: Substantial breadth was reported for post-vaccination spike-specific CD8+ and CD4+ T cells. Researchers reported similar non-spike TCR breadth in vaccine and placebo recipients.

Sequencing used peripheral blood, obtained in a trial of Ad26.COV2.S vaccine versus placebo. The receptor was derived from a person between 18 and 60 years old who received the Ad26.COV2.S COVID-19 vaccine or a placebo. V and J are TRBV19 and TRBJ2-3; D gene unclear. CDR3 region: CASSSGSIVSTDTQYF. In DNA form, the CDR3 reads TGTGCCAGTAGTTCCGGCAGCATAGTCAGCACAGATACGCAGTATTTT.